This paragraph covers one T cell receptor beta chain sequence. The CDR3 is made up of 15 amino acids. V lost 9 bases and J lost 2; bases outside the gene matches: 10. The germline CDR1 and CDR2 sequences are SGHRS and YFSETQ. Original data processing: By means of reference gene primer amplification, nucleated cell counts were estimated. Clones were sequenced by immunoSEQ multiplex PCR, and TCRdb holds only the in-frame ones, with some missing. That table gives V, J and clone size, and the DNA gave D and trimming. This sample has just under 150,000 clones, with about 80% found just once. This entry comes from a study of blood T cell repertoires in COVID-19. Study details: The origin of the acute and convalescent COVID-19 samples was the United States, Italy and Spain. Nucleic acid was either cDNA or gDNA, and it came from T cells, B-cell-depleted T cells, or PBMCs.

V gene TRBV5-1 combines with J gene TRBJ2-2, with 7 bases that match TRBD1. The sequenced material came from peripheral blood. The clonotype originates from a human donor in a cohort sampled during active COVID-19. The CDR3 loop is CATYTGDSNTGELFF. DNA of the CDR3: TGCGCCACGTACACAGGGGATAGCAACACCGGGGAGCTGTTTTTT.